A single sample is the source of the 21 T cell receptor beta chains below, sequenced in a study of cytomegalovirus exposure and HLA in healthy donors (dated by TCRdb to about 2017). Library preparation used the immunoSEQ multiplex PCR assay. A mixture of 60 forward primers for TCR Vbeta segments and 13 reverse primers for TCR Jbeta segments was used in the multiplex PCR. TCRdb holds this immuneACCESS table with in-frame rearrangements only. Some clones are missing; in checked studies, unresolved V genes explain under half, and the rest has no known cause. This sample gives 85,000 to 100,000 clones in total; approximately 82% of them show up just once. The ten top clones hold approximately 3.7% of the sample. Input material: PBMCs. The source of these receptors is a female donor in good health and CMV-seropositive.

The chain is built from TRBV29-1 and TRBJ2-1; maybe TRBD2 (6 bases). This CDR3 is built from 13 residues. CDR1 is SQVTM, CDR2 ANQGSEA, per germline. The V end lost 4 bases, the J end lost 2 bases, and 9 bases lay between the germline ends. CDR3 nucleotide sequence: TGCAGCGTTGTGGAGGGTGCCTACAATGAGCAGTTCTTC. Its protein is CSVVEGAYNEQFF.

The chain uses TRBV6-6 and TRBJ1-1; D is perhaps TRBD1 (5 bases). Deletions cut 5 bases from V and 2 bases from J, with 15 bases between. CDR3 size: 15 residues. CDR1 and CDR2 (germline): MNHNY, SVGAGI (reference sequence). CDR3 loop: CASSHPGLPNTEAFF. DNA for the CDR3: TGTGCCAGCAGTCACCCGGGACTCCCTAACACTGAAGCTTTCTTT.

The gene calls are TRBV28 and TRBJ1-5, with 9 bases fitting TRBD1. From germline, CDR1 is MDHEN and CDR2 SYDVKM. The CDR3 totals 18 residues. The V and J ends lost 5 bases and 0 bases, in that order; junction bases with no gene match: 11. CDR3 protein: CASSNLPGTGISNQPQHF. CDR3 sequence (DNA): TGTGCCAGCAGTAATCTCCCCGGGACAGGGATTAGCAATCAGCCCCAGCATTTT.

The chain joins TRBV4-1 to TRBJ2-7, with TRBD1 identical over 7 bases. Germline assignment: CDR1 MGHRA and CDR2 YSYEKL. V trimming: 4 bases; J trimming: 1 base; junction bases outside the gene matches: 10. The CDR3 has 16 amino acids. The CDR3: CASSPLGRGRSYEQYF. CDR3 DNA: TGCGCCAGCAGCCCCCTGGGCAGGGGGAGATCCTACGAGCAGTACTTC.

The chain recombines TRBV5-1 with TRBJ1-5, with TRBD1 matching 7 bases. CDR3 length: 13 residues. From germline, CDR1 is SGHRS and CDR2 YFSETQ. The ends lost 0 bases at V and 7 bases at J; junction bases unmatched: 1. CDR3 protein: CASSLVRGQPQHF. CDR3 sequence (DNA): TGCGCCAGCAGCTTGGTCAGGGGGCAGCCCCAGCATTTT.

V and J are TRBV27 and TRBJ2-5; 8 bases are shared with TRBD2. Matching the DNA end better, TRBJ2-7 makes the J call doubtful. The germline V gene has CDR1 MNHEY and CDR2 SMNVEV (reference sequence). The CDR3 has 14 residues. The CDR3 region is CASRLTSEVYEQYF. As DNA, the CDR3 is TGTGCCAGCAGATTGACTAGCGAAGTCTACGAGCAGTACTTC.

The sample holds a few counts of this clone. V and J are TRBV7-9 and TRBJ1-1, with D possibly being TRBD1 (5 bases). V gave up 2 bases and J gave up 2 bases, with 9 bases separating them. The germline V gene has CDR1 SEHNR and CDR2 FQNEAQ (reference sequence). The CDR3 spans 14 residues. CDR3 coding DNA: TGTGCCAGCAGCTTACAGGGAAGAAACACTGAAGCTTTCTTT. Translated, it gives CASSLQGRNTEAFF.

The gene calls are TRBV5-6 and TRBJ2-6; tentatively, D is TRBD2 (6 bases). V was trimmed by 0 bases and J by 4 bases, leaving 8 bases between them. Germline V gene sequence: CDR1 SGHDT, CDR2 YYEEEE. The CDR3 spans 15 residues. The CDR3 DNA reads TGTGCCAGCAGCTTGGGGGGGGTCGGGGCCAACGTCCTGACTTTC. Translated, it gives CASSLGGVGANVLTF.

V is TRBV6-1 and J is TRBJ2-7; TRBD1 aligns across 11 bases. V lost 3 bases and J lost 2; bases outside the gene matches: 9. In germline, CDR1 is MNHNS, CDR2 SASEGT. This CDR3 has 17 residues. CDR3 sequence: CASSERVWDRGTYEQYF. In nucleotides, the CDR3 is TGTGCCAGCAGTGAGAGGGTTTGGGACAGGGGGACCTACGAGCAGTACTTC.

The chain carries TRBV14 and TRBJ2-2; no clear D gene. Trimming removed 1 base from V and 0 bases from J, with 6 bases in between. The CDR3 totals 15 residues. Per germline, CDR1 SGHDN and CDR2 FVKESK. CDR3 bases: TGTGCCAGCAGCCAAGTCAATTCGAACACCGGGGAGCTGTTTTTT. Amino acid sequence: CASSQVNSNTGELFF. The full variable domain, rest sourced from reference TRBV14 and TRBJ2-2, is EAGVTQFPSHSVIEKGQTVTLRCDPISGHDNLYWYRRVMGKEIKFLLHFVKESKQDESGMPNNRFLAERTGGTYSTLKVQPAELEDSGVYFCASSQVNSNTGELFFGEGSRLTVL.

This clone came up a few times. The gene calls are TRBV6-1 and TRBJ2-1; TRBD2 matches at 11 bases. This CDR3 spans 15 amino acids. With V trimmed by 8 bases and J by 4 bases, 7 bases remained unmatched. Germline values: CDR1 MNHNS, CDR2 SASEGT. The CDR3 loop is CASGPTSGRYNEQFF. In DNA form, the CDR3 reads TGTGCCAGCGGACCAACTAGCGGGAGATACAATGAGCAGTTCTTC.

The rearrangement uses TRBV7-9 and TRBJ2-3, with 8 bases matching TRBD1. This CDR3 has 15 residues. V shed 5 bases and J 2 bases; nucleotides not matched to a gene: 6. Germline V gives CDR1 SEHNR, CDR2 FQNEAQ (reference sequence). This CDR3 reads CASSPRQGNTDTQYF. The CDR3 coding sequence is TGTGCCAGCAGCCCGCGACAGGGGAACACAGATACGCAGTATTTT.

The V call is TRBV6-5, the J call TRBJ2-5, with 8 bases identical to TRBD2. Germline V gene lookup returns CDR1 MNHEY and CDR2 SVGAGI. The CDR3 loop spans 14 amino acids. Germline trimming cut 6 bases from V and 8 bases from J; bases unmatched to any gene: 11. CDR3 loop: CASSLEASGLTQYF. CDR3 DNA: TGTGCCAGCAGCCTTGAGGCTAGCGGGCTAACCCAGTACTTC.

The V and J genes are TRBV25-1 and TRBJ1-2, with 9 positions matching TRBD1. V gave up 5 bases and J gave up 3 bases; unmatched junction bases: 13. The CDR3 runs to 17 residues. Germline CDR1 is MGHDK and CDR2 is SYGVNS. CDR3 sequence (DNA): TGTGCCAGCAGTTCTTGGGACAGGGAGGGGGGTTACTATGGCTACACCTTC. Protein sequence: CASSSWDREGGYYGYTF.

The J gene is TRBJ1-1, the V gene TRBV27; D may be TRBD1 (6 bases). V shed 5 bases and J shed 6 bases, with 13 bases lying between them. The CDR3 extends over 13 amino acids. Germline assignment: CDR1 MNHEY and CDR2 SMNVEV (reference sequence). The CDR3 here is CASSHRDSSEAFF. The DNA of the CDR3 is TGTGCCAGCAGTCACAGGGATAGCTCTGAAGCTTTCTTT.

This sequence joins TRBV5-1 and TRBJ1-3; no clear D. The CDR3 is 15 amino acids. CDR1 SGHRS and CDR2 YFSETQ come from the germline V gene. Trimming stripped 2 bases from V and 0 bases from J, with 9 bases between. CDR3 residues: CASSFDTSSGNTIYF. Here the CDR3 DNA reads TGCGCCAGCAGCTTTGACACCTCCTCTGGAAACACCATATATTTT.

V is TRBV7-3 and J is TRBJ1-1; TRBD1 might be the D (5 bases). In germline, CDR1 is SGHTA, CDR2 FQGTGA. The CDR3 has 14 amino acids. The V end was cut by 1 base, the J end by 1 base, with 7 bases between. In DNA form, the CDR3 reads TGTGCCAGCAGCTTAATGGGGGGGAACACTGAAGCTTTCTTT. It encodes CASSLMGGNTEAFF.

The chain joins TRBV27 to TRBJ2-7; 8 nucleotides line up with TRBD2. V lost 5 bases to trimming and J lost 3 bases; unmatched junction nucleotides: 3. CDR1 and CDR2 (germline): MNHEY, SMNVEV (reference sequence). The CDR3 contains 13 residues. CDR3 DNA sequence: TGTGCCAGCAGTCGGAGCGGGAGCTACGAGCAGTACTTC. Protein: CASSRSGSYEQYF.

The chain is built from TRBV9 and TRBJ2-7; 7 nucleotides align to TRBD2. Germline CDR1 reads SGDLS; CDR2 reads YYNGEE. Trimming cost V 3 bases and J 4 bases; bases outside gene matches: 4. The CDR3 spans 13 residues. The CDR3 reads CASSGLAGYEQYF. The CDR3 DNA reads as TGTGCCAGCAGCGGACTAGCTGGGTACGAGCAGTACTTC.

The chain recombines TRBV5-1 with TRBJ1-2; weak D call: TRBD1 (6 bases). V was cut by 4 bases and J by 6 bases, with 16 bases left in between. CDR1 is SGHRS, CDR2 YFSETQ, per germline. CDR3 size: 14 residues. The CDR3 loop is CASSPEAGVDGYTF. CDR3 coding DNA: TGCGCCAGCAGCCCAGAAGCAGGGGTCGATGGCTACACCTTC.

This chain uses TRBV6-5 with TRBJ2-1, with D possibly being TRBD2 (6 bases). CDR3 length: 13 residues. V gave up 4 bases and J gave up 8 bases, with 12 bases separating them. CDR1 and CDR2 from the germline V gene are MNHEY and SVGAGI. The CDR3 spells CASSWVGSHEQFF. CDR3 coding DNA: TGTGCCAGCAGTTGGGTCGGGAGCCATGAGCAGTTCTTC.